This T cell receptor (beta chain) comes out of a study of cytomegalovirus exposure and HLA in healthy donors. Germline V gene sequence: CDR1 MNHEY, CDR2 SMNVEV (reference sequence). V was trimmed by 4 bases and J by 3 bases, leaving 10 bases between them. The CDR3 consists of 13 residues. The PCR had 60 Vbeta and 13 Jbeta primers. The protocol was immunoSEQ multiplex PCR, while the TCRdb copy is restricted to in-frame clones and leaves out a portion. Of about 180,000 clones listed, about 80% are singletons. The TCR comes from a woman aged 55-75 years in good health and CMV-seropositive. The chain uses TRBV27 and TRBJ2-7; maybe TRBD2 (6 bases). The sample consisted of PBMCs. As DNA, the CDR3 is TGTGCCAGCAGTTGGGACTCCGACTACGAGCAGTACTTC. Its translation: CASSWDSDYEQYF.